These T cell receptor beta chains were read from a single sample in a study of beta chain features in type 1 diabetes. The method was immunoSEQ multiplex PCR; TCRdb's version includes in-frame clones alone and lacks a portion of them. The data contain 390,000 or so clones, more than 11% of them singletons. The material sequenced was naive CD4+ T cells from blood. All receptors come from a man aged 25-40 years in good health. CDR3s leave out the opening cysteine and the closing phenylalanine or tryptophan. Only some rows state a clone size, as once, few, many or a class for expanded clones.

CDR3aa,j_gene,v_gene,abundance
ASSTYREPGETQY,TRBJ2-5,TRBV11-3,few
ASSRDQGNTEAF,TRBJ1-1,TRBV11-2,.
ASSYDELQVGGYT,TRBJ1-2,TRBV6-6,few
ASSLDGTSVRGELF,TRBJ2-2,TRBV7-8,.
ASRGTGELF,TRBJ2-2,TRBV7-9,few
ASSSSPTSWRETQY,TRBJ2-5,TRBV5-6,.
ASSSTGINQPQH,TRBJ1-5,TRBV7-9,.
ASSQDFLFSNQPQH,TRBJ1-5,TRBV4-3,.
ASSQAPLLGELF,TRBJ2-2,TRBV4-3,.
ASSTGGTNEQF,TRBJ2-1,TRBV11-1,few
ASSIPGGGNEQF,TRBJ2-1,TRBV18,few
ASSNRGRQPQH,TRBJ1-5,TRBV6-1,.
ASSVTGAGEQF,TRBJ2-1,TRBV2,few
ASSGQFYTGELF,TRBJ2-2,TRBV18,few
ASSFTRDTGELF,TRBJ2-2,TRBV7-9,few
ASSQVVAGPLQETQY,TRBJ2-5,TRBV4-1,.
ASSGMAAQETQY,TRBJ2-5,TRBV2,few
ASSQPTTGGDIQY,TRBJ2-4,TRBV4-2,.
ASSQVRGQNTEAF,TRBJ1-1,TRBV4-3,.
ASSLRAARSSYNEQF,TRBJ2-1,TRBV7-6,.
ASSLGSLNTEAF,TRBJ1-1,TRBV7-9,few
ASSRGTLYQETQY,TRBJ2-5,TRBV6-5,.
ASSRQVGEKLF,TRBJ1-4,TRBV27,.
ASSPTGSPNQPQH,TRBJ1-5,TRBV18,few
ASSARETQY,TRBJ2-5,TRBV7-9,.
ASKLAAQGNVLT,TRBJ2-6,TRBV7-3,.
ASSQDLVDPYGYT,TRBJ1-2,TRBV4-3,.
ATSRDRENTQY,TRBJ2-3,TRBV15,.
ASSVRQIDQPQH,TRBJ1-5,TRBV19,few
AISTTSGATDTQY,TRBJ2-3,TRBV10-3,.